This section outlines one T cell receptor (beta chain) sequence together with its context. Its antigen is not known. Germline V lookup: CDR1 SEHNR, CDR2 FQNEAQ (reference sequence). V shed 6 bases, J shed 2 bases, and the junction held 8 bases outside the gene matches. The CDR3 runs to 16 residues. This sample is part of a study of CD8+ T cells in alopecia areata. Points from the study as a whole: Alopecia totalis/universalis scalp especially showed more expanded CD8+ clones than normal scalp.

Treatment indicated: oral pan-JAK inhibitor, 5-10 mg twice daily. cDNA reverse transcribed from extracted RNA served as the sequencing template. Sequencing was performed with immunoSEQ multiplex PCR; in TCRdb, only in-frame clones are kept and a portion is missing. In the table there are roughly 98,000 clones, 60% to 65% of which are singletons. The sequencing here drew on CD8+ T cells sorted from blood, taken at week 4, from a patient treated with tofacitinib. This chain joins TRBV7-9 and TRBJ2-5; TRBD1 agrees at 11 bases. The TCR was taken from a human donor with alopecia areata. The CDR3 spells CASSWTRDRGQETQYF. CDR3 nucleotides: TGTGCCAGCAGTTGGACCCGGGACAGGGGGCAAGAGACCCAGTACTTC.